A selection of T cell receptor beta chains follows, all from one sample in a study of technical replicates of blood from a handful of donors. This table comes from immunoSEQ multiplex PCR, and its TCRdb copy is limited to in-frame clones, with some not included. The table records tens of thousands of clones, 90% to 95% of them present only once. The material sequenced was T cells isolated from PBMCs. The receptor set was obtained from a human donor in good health. Both conserved end residues are part of each CDR3. D genes are given only for firm matches. Where a row states a size, it is once, few, many or the class of an expanded clone; other rows omit it.

clone_size j_call v_call d_call cdr3_nt cdr3_aa
- TRBJ1-1 TRBV27 - TGTGCCAGCAGTTTATCCCCGGGGTTTATGAACACTGAAGCTTTCTTT CASSLSPGFMNTEAFF
- TRBJ1-4 TRBV5-1 - TGCGCCAGCAGCGCGAATGAAAAACTGTTTTTT CASSANEKLFF
once TRBJ1-4 TRBV18 TRBD1 TGTGCCAGCTCAAGGACAGGGGGCAATGAAAAACTGTTTTTT CASSRTGGNEKLFF
- TRBJ2-2 TRBV5-4 TRBD1 TGTGCCAGCAGCCCCCGGACAGGGTCGGACACCGGGGAGCTGTTTTTT CASSPRTGSDTGELFF
- TRBJ2-1 TRBV5-1 TRBD1 TGCGCCAGCAGCTTGTACTCGAGACAGGGCTCCTACAATGAGCAGTTCTTC CASSLYSRQGSYNEQFF
- TRBJ2-7 TRBV29-1 - TGCAGTGGTATAAGGGGCTACGAGCAGTACTTC CSGIRGYEQYF
- TRBJ1-2 TRBV2 - TGTGCCAGCAGTGAATATGGTCCTAGGGGCTACACCTTC CASSEYGPRGYTF
- TRBJ1-3 TRBV10-3 - TGTGCCCACCATGGGCAAGGTTCTGGAAACACCATATATTTT CAHHGQGSGNTIYF
- TRBJ1-1 TRBV19 - TGTGCCAGTAGTGATGTAAGGACTCGGGGGAACACTGAAGCTTTCTTT CASSDVRTRGNTEAFF
- TRBJ2-4 TRBV7-9 - TGTGCCAGCAGCTTACTGGGCCAGGTTCAGTACTTC CASSLLGQVQYF
- TRBJ2-1 TRBV29-1 TRBD1 TGCAGCGCCGGGGGACAGGGGCCCTACAATGAGCAGTTCTTC CSAGGQGPYNEQFF
- TRBJ2-7 TRBV18 - TGTGCCAGCTCACCCAGGGGCTCCTACGAGCAGTACTTC CASSPRGSYEQYF
- TRBJ2-1 TRBV5-4 TRBD1 TGTGCCAGCAGCTTGTCAGGGGGTCGGGTGGGTGAGCAGTTCTTC CASSLSGGRVGEQFF
- TRBJ1-2 TRBV6-1 - TGTGCCAGCATGGACAGAGTCTTTGAAGGAGCTGGCTACACCTTC CASMDRVFEGAGYTF
- TRBJ2-7 TRBV4-2 - TGTGCCAGCAGCCGAGTGCGACTCGGGAGCGTATACGAGCAGTACTTC CASSRVRLGSVYEQYF
- TRBJ2-5 TRBV18 - TGTGCCAGCGGGGCTAACATAGAACAAGAGACCCAGTACTTC CASGANIEQETQYF
- TRBJ2-7 TRBV27 TRBD2 TGTGCCAGCGCGGCAGGCGGGAGTGGTTACGAGCAGTACTTC CASAAGGSGYEQYF
- TRBJ2-2 TRBV7-6 - TGTGCCAGCAGCTTATCTTATTCGGCCGGGGAGCTGTTTTTT CASSLSYSAGELFF
- TRBJ1-2 TRBV6-1 - TGTGCCAGCAGTGAAACAGGATTAAACTATGGCTACACCTTC CASSETGLNYGYTF
- TRBJ2-1 TRBV6-1 TRBD2 TGTGCCAGCAGGACGGGGGGGCCGGTTAATGAGCAGTTCTTC CASRTGGPVNEQFF
- TRBJ1-1 TRBV15 TRBD1 TGTGCCACCAGCGTAGACAGGGGGCCAGATGCTGAAGCTTTCTTT CATSVDRGPDAEAFF
- TRBJ2-7 TRBV5-1 TRBD2 TGCGCCAGCAGCTTGGAGGGGACTAGTGTCCACGAGCAGTACTTC CASSLEGTSVHEQYF
- TRBJ1-2 TRBV6-5 - TGTGCCAGCAGTTACGGTTGGGGAGAACCTAACTATGGCTACACCTTC CASSYGWGEPNYGYTF
once TRBJ1-3 TRBV7-8 TRBD1 TGTGCCAGCAGCCCATACAGGGGACCTGGAAACACCATATATTTT CASSPYRGPGNTIYF
once TRBJ1-5 TRBV5-6 - TGTGCCAGCAGCTTTTGGCAAAATCAGCCCCAGCATTTT CASSFWQNQPQHF
- TRBJ2-1 TRBV30 TRBD2 TGTGCCTGGAGTGTATCGACTAGCGGGGGGGCGGATGAGCAGTTCTTC CAWSVSTSGGADEQFF
- TRBJ2-7 TRBV4-1 - TGCGCCAGCAGCCCAGCTGGGGGGAGCTCCTACGAGCAGTACTTC CASSPAGGSSYEQYF
- TRBJ2-7 TRBV28 - TGTGCCAGCTGTTTAAGGGGGACCGACGAGCAGTACTTC CASCLRGTDEQYF
- TRBJ1-5 TRBV7-9 TRBD1 TGTGCCAGCAGCTCATTTCCCTGGACAGGGAAAAGTAGCAATCAGCCCCAGCATTTT CASSSFPWTGKSSNQPQHF
- TRBJ1-1 TRBV19 - TGTGCCAGTAGTATAGGGGGGGGGCACACTGAAGCTTTCTTT CASSIGGGHTEAFF
- TRBJ2-7 TRBV4-1 - TGCGCCAGCAGCCAAGAGGGGGCAGCCTACGAGCAGTACTTC CASSQEGAAYEQYF
- TRBJ1-2 TRBV9 TRBD1 TGTGCCAGCAGCCCGAGTGGATCAGGGGGGCGGACTTATGGCTACACCTTC CASSPSGSGGRTYGYTF
- TRBJ1-4 TRBV5-1 - TGCGCCAGCAGCTTGGACAGCCGAAATGAAAAACTGTTTTTT CASSLDSRNEKLFF
- TRBJ1-1 TRBV7-9 TRBD1 TGTGCCAGCAGCCACGGACAGGGTCTTTTGGCTACTGAAGCTTTCTTT CASSHGQGLLATEAFF
- TRBJ1-1 TRBV28 - TGTGCCAGCAGTAGGCCCCACAGTGAAGCTTTCTTT CASSRPHSEAFF
- TRBJ2-2 TRBV2 - TGTGCCAGCAGTGACAAGAACACCGGGGAGCTGTTTTTT CASSDKNTGELFF
- TRBJ1-5 TRBV5-1 - TGCGCCAGCAGCTTGGACCCAGGGAGGGACCAGCCCCAGCATTTT CASSLDPGRDQPQHF
once TRBJ1-2 TRBV29-1 - TGCAGCGTTGATGCAGAGAGGCGGCGCTACACCTTC CSVDAERRRYTF
once TRBJ1-1 TRBV6-5 - TGTGCCAGCAGCCCAAGAGGCTCCGAATCTGAAGCTTTCTTT CASSPRGSESEAFF
once TRBJ2-3 TRBV7-3 TRBD2 TGTGCCAGCAGCCTAAAAGGCCCTAGCGGGGTGTACGCAGATACGCAGTATTTT CASSLKGPSGVYADTQYF
- TRBJ2-7 TRBV5-1 TRBD2 TGCGCCAGCGGTGTAACTAGCGACGAGCAGTACTTC CASGVTSDEQYF
- TRBJ1-2 TRBV7-9 TRBD1 TGTGCCAGCAGCTTAGGACAGGGCAATGGCTACACCTTC CASSLGQGNGYTF
- TRBJ2-5 TRBV11-3 TRBD1 TGTGCCAGCTCACCAGACTGGGGACAGCAAGGGACCCAGTACTTC CASSPDWGQQGTQYF
- TRBJ2-5 TRBV27 - TGTGCCAGCAGTTCCACACCGTACCAAGAGACCCAGTACTTC CASSSTPYQETQYF
- TRBJ2-2 TRBV27 - TGTGCCAGCAGTTTATCACCAATCGGCGGGGAGCTGTTTTTT CASSLSPIGGELFF
- TRBJ1-3 TRBV28 TRBD1 TGTGCCAGCAGCTCGGGACAGCTCGTCTCTGGAAACACCATATATTTT CASSSGQLVSGNTIYF
once TRBJ2-3 TRBV9 - TGTGCCAGCAGCGGCGGGACTAGCACAGATACGCAGTATTTT CASSGGTSTDTQYF
- TRBJ1-4 TRBV6-1 TRBD1 TGTGCCAGCAAAGGACAGGGATTTGGAAAACTGTTTTTT CASKGQGFGKLFF
- TRBJ1-2 TRBV7-9 - TGTGCCAGCAGCTTATTCGACAGAACCGTCTATGGCTACACCTTC CASSLFDRTVYGYTF
once TRBJ1-1 TRBV28 - TGTGCCAGCAGTTTTGCGGGAACCGCGAACACTGAAGCTTTCTTT CASSFAGTANTEAFF
- TRBJ1-2 TRBV19 - TGTGCCAGTAGTAAGAGGGAGTTCTATGGCTACACCTTC CASSKREFYGYTF
once TRBJ2-7 TRBV19 TRBD1 TGTGCCAGTAGTATGGGACAGGGTTACGAGCAGTACTTC CASSMGQGYEQYF
- TRBJ1-2 TRBV19 TRBD1 TGTGCCAGTAGTTTCCAATCGGGACAGGGGTCTGGCTACACCTTC CASSFQSGQGSGYTF
- TRBJ2-7 TRBV7-6 TRBD2 TGTGCCAGCAGCCTAGGGACTAGAGACTACGAGCAGTACTTC CASSLGTRDYEQYF
- TRBJ1-2 TRBV6-6 - TGTGCCAGCAGTTACACAGGGAACTATGGCTACACCTTC CASSYTGNYGYTF
- TRBJ1-4 TRBV5-6 - TGTGCCAGCAGCTTAGAAGTCACAGGGACTAATGAAAAACTGTTTTTT CASSLEVTGTNEKLFF
- TRBJ1-6 TRBV5-4 - TGTGCCAGCAGCCTGCGACCGGGATCAAGTGGTCCCAATTCACCCCTCCACTTT CASSLRPGSSGPNSPLHF
- TRBJ1-2 TRBV4-1 TRBD1 TGCGCCAGCAGCCAAGATCGATTGGGCGTGTATCACCGGGACAGCACTAACTATGGCTACACCTTC CASSQDRLGVYHRDSTNYGYTF
- TRBJ2-5 TRBV13 TRBD1 TGTGCCAGCAGCTTAACTTTCCGGGACAGGGGGCAACAAGAGACCCAGTACTTC CASSLTFRDRGQQETQYF